The clone carrying this T cell receptor beta chain was detected a few times. Its matching antigen is unknown. TCRdb re-analysed the 5' RACE reads in MiXCR, keeping a single row per CDR3 protein. The table records hundreds of thousands of distinct CDR3 sequences, over 25% of them present only once. V lost 6 bases to trimming and J lost 5 bases; unmatched junction nucleotides: 4. The V gene's germline CDR1 is LGHDT and CDR2 YNNKEL (reference sequence). The CDR3 spans 13 residues. The data were obtained in a study of T-cell memory formation after mild COVID-19. Whole-study findings and limits: Confirmation of SARS-CoV-2 specificity was lacking for second-wave clones peaking day 37. Pre-infection memory carried some responding clones, suggesting that cross-reactive memory joined.

This receptor was obtained from an adult woman who had mild COVID-19 (a few samples of this study predate the infection). Cell type and time point are not known. The sample consisted of PBMCs or a T cell subset sorted from them (not recorded which). The J gene is TRBJ2-7, the V gene TRBV3-1, with TRBD2 matching over 10 bases. The chain's CDR3 is CASRSGTSDEQYF. The CDR3 DNA follows: TGTGCCAGCAGGTCCGGGACTAGCGACGAGCAGTACTTC.